This passage covers 24 T cell receptor beta chains from one sample sequenced in a study of monozygotic twins with inflammatory bowel disease. With the 5' RACE reads reprocessed, TCRdb shows one record per CDR3 protein and no DNA. Its listing shows approximately 150,000 distinct CDR3 sequences. Sequencing was done on a sample of blood. All receptors derive from a human donor with ulcerative colitis or Crohn's disease, or a healthy co-twin of an affected twin (not recorded which).

The genes are TRBV4-1 and TRBJ1-1; TCRdb gives TRBD1 as the D gene, but with no DNA this cannot be confirmed. The CDR3 contains 15 residues. Germline V gives CDR1 MGHRA, CDR2 YSYEKL. The CDR3 loop reads CASSPGAGMNTEAFF.

The chain has TRBV15 and TRBJ2-1; TCRdb reports TRBD1, a call that lacks DNA to check it against. Germline CDR1 LNHNV, CDR2 YYDKDF (reference sequence). This CDR3 contains 15 residues. The CDR3 loop is CATKTGTGEYNEQFF. The whole variable domain, remainder taken from reference TRBV15 and TRBJ2-1, is DAMVIQNPRYQVTQFGKPVTLSCSQTLNHNVMYWYQQKSSQAPKLLFHYYDKDFNNEADTPDNFQSRRPNTSFCFLDIRSPGLGDTAMYLCATKTGTGEYNEQFFGPGTRLTVL.

The chain combines TRBV5-6 with TRBJ1-6. CDR1 and CDR2 (germline): SGHDT, YYEEEE. This CDR3 has 14 residues. The CDR3 protein is CASSLATGNSPLHF.

The chain joins TRBV11-2 to TRBJ1-2. This CDR3 contains 13 residues. Germline values: CDR1 SGHAT, CDR2 FQNNGV. CDR3 sequence reads: CASSFSGTGGYTF. The full variable domain, rest sourced from reference TRBV11-2 and TRBJ1-2, is EAGVAQSPRYKIIEKRQSVAFWCNPISGHATLYWYQQILGQGPKLLIQFQNNGVVDDSQLPKDRFSAERLKGVDSTLKIQPAKLEDSAVYLCASSFSGTGGYTFGSGTRLTVV.

V usage is TRBV2 and J usage is TRBJ1-5. The CDR3 sequence is 15 residues long. Germline lookup yields CDR1 SNHLY and CDR2 FYNNEI. CDR3 amino acids: CASSEDHQKNQPQHF. The variable domain in full, with the rest retrieved from reference TRBV2 and TRBJ1-5, is EPEVTQTPSHQVTQMGQEVILRCVPISNHLYFYWYRQILGQKVEFLVSFYNNEISEKSEIFDDQFSVERPDGSNFTLKIRSTKLEDSAMYFCASSEDHQKNQPQHFGDGTRLSIL.

V is TRBV20-1 and J is TRBJ1-3. Germline assignment: CDR1 DFQATT and CDR2 SNEGSKA (reference sequence). This CDR3 is built from 13 residues. The CDR3 reads CSVLERSGNTIYF.

The V call is TRBV18, the J call TRBJ2-1; the D gene TCRdb calls, TRBD1, cannot be checked with no DNA. The germline V gene encodes CDR1 KGHSH and CDR2 LQKENI. The CDR3 sequence is 16 residues long. This CDR3 reads CASPGHDPSNDNEQFF.

The chain is built from TRBV12-3 or TRBV12-4 and TRBJ1-5; as DNA is missing, the TRBD1 call by TCRdb cannot be tested. This CDR3 spans 15 amino acids. CDR3 region: CASSPTGNGNQPQHF.

The rearrangement links TRBV18 to TRBJ2-3; the TCRdb call, TRBD1, lacks DNA for checking. The CDR3 extends over 16 amino acids. Germline-derived CDR1 and CDR2 are KGHSH and LQKENI. The CDR3 reads CASSPQPGQLTDTQYF.

V and J are TRBV20-1 and TRBJ2-5; checking the TCRdb D call of TRBD2 is not possible without DNA. The CDR3 length is 16 residues. Germline V gene data show CDR1 as DFQATT and CDR2 as SNEGSKA (reference sequence). The CDR3 spells CSARELRRGGQETQYF.

The chain is built from TRBV28 and TRBJ2-5; TCRdb calls TRBD1, which cannot be checked without DNA. Germline V lookup: CDR1 MDHEN, CDR2 SYDVKM. CDR3 length: 14 residues. CDR3 in amino acids: CASSFNRGLETQYF.

The genes are TRBV20-1 and TRBJ2-6. From germline, CDR1 is DFQATT and CDR2 SNEGSKA (reference sequence). The CDR3 contains 17 residues. This CDR3 reads CSARDQLSSSGANVLTF.

The rearrangement links TRBV12-3 or TRBV12-4 to TRBJ2-5. The CDR3 spans 12 residues. The CDR3 protein is CASSLARETQYF.

This CDR3 reads CSAFSPDRVQPQHF. The gene calls are TRBV20-1 and TRBJ1-5; TCRdb outputs TRBD1, but without DNA this stays unchecked. The CDR3 totals 14 residues. The V gene's germline CDR1 is DFQATT and CDR2 SNEGSKA (reference sequence).

V is TRBV5-1 and J is TRBJ1-3; without DNA, the TCRdb call of TRBD1 cannot be checked. The CDR3 is 13 amino acids. Per germline, CDR1 SGHRS and CDR2 YFSETQ. The CDR3 loop reads CASSPTGQDTIYF. The complete variable domain, with remaining parts taken from reference TRBV5-1 and TRBJ1-3, reads KAGVTQTPRYLIKTRGQQVTLSCSPISGHRSVSWYQQTPGQGLQFLFEYFSETQRNKGNFPGRFSGRQFSNSRSEMNVSTLELGDSALYLCASSPTGQDTIYFGEGSWLTVV.

The chain uses TRBV27 and TRBJ1-2; lacking DNA, the TRBD1 call made by TCRdb goes unchecked. CDR3 length: 15 residues. Germline CDR1 and CDR2: MNHEY and SMNVEV (reference sequence). CDR3 sequence reads: CASRAPRWDNYGYTF.

The J gene is TRBJ2-5, the V gene TRBV5-4; TCRdb selects TRBD1, and the lack of DNA leaves this call unchecked. Germline CDR1 is SGHNT and CDR2 is YYREEE (reference sequence). This CDR3 comprises 15 residues. Here the CDR3 reads CASSEADSQRGTQYF. The full variable domain, its missing parts supplied by reference TRBV5-4 and TRBJ2-5, is ETGVTQSPTHLIKTRGQQVTLRCSSQSGHNTVSWYQQALGQGPQFIFQYYREEENGRGNFPPRFSGLQFPNYSSELNVNALELDDSALYLCASSEADSQRGTQYFGPGTRLLVL.

This CDR3 is CASGAGAGLRGTEAFF. The gene calls are TRBV19 and TRBJ1-1; there is no DNA to check the TCRdb D call of TRBD1. This CDR3 spans 16 amino acids. Germline V gene lookup returns CDR1 LNHDA and CDR2 SQIVND (reference sequence).

V is TRBV24-1 and J is TRBJ2-1; TCRdb selects TRBD1, and the lack of DNA leaves this call unchecked. The CDR3 runs 15 residues. CDR1 and CDR2 (germline): KGHDR, SFDVKD. Here the CDR3 reads CATSLTGTASNEQFF.

The chain is built from TRBV5-1 and TRBJ2-7. The CDR3 runs to 16 residues. Germline-derived CDR1 and CDR2 are SGHRS and YFSETQ. The CDR3 is CASSLVTAATPTKQYF.

The chain couples TRBV7-7 to TRBJ1-4; TCRdb calls TRBD1, which cannot be checked without DNA. Germline V gene data show CDR1 as SSHAT and CDR2 as FNYEAQ (reference sequence). The CDR3 runs to 15 residues. CDR3 residues: CASSLARTDNEKLFF.

The chain is built from TRBV28 and TRBJ2-2; TCRdb names TRBD2, which stays unverified in the absence of DNA. This CDR3 comprises 15 residues. The germline V gene encodes CDR1 MDHEN and CDR2 SYDVKM. CDR3 in amino acids: CASRILAGGTGELFF. Variable domain in full (rest from reference TRBV28 and TRBJ2-2): DVKVTQSSRYLVKRTGEKVFLECVQDMDHENMFWYRQDPGLGLRLIYFSYDVKMKEKGDIPEGYSVSREKKERFSLILESASTNQTSMYLCASRILAGGTGELFFGEGSRLTVL.

V is TRBV20-1 and J is TRBJ1-2; TCRdb picks TRBD1, but there is no DNA to check that call. CDR3 length: 16 residues. From germline, CDR1 is DFQATT and CDR2 SNEGSKA (reference sequence). The CDR3 is CSAREALQGASNGYTF.

The rearrangement links TRBV12-3 or TRBV12-4 to TRBJ2-2; the D call from TCRdb, TRBD2, cannot be confirmed without DNA. CDR3 length: 14 amino acids. CDR3 in amino acids: CASSRGGFTGELFF.